The rows below give T cell receptor beta chains drawn from one sample of a study of blood T cell repertoires in COVID-19. Measured with immunoSEQ multiplex PCR; TCRdb has only the in-frame clones, and not every one. The sample comprises about 200,000 clones, 70% to 90% of which are singletons, and 18% rests with the top ten. The specimen was peripheral blood. These receptors all come from a man aged 45-65 years with COVID-19, enrolled during active disease. Both conserved end residues are part of each CDR3. D genes are given only for firm matches. Some rows mark clone size as missing; the rest say once, few, many or name a class of expanded clone.

v_call	j_call	d_call	clone_size	cdr3_aa	cdr3_nt
TRBV28	TRBJ2-3	NA	NA	CASSTRTAGTDTQYF	TGTGCCAGCAGTACGCGGACAGCGGGCACAGATACGCAGTATTTT
TRBV6-4	TRBJ1-6	NA	NA	CASSVAGGSPLHF	TGTGCCAGCAGTGTCGCGGGTGGTTCACCCCTCCACTTT
TRBV19	TRBJ2-2	TRBD1	NA	CASSLVRGRDGELFF	TGTGCCAGTAGCCTAGTCAGGGGGCGCGACGGGGAGCTGTTTTTT
TRBV2	TRBJ2-7	NA	NA	CASSEGGLSSYEQYF	TGTGCCAGCAGTGAAGGGGGGCTCAGCTCCTACGAGCAGTACTTC
TRBV9	TRBJ2-7	NA	NA	CASSVEVRGSEQYF	TGTGCCAGCAGCGTAGAAGTGCGGGGATCCGAGCAGTACTTC
TRBV6-2/TRBV6-3	TRBJ2-5	NA	NA	CASSYPTGNQETQYF	TGTGCCAGCAGTTACCCCACAGGGAACCAAGAGACCCAGTACTTC
TRBV4-1	TRBJ2-1	TRBD2	once	CASSHISGATFF	TGCGCCAGCAGCCATATTAGCGGGGCGACGTTCTTC
TRBV6-4	TRBJ2-3	NA	NA	CASSRGDTQYF	TGTGCCAGCAGTAGGGGAGATACGCAGTATTTT
TRBV10-3	TRBJ1-1	NA	once	CAIAEPGTNTEAFF	TGTGCCATCGCCGAACCGGGAACAAACACTGAAGCTTTCTTT
TRBV3-1/TRBV3-2	TRBJ2-5	TRBD1	NA	CASSQPTGVGETQYF	TGTGCCAGCAGCCAACCAACAGGGGTTGGGGAGACCCAGTACTTC
TRBV7-8	TRBJ2-7	NA	NA	CASSLGGGISYEQYF	TGTGCCAGCAGCTTAGGAGGAGGGATCTCCTACGAGCAGTACTTC
TRBV29-1	TRBJ1-3	NA	once	CSVVVTGNTIYF	TGCAGCGTTGTTGTTACTGGAAACACCATATATTTT
TRBV6-1	TRBJ2-7	TRBD1	once	CASSEAGGTGYYEQYF	TGTGCCAGCAGTGAAGCGGGTGGGACAGGGTACTACGAGCAGTACTTC
TRBV6-5	TRBJ2-1	NA	NA	CASSFRDTVGFF	TGTGCCAGCAGTTTTAGGGACACTGTAGGGTTCTTC
TRBV29-1	TRBJ2-5	NA	NA	CSGGAGAQETQYF	TGCAGCGGGGGGGCAGGTGCACAAGAGACCCAGTACTTC
TRBV9	TRBJ2-3	NA	NA	CASSEEGPRAQYF	TGTGCCAGCAGCGAGGAGGGCCCACGGGCGCAGTATTTT
TRBV7-6	TRBJ2-1	TRBD2	NA	CASSARLAGVIHNEQFF	TGTGCCAGCAGCGCCCGACTAGCGGGAGTCATCCACAATGAGCAGTTCTTC
TRBV27	TRBJ2-1	NA	NA	CASSLDGGGYNEQFF	TGTGCCAGCAGTTTAGACGGGGGAGGCTACAATGAGCAGTTCTTC
TRBV7-8	TRBJ2-3	TRBD2	NA	CASSPPSAGATDTQYF	TGTGCCAGCAGCCCCCCCTCCGCGGGAGCCACAGATACGCAGTATTTT
TRBV4-1	TRBJ2-1	TRBD1	NA	CASSDRDRGPYNEQFF	TGCGCCAGCAGCGACCGGGACAGGGGCCCATACAATGAGCAGTTCTTC
TRBV9	TRBJ2-1	TRBD2	NA	CASSPQGGNSYNEQFF	TGTGCCAGCAGCCCCCAGGGAGGGAACTCCTACAATGAGCAGTTCTTC
TRBV2	TRBJ2-7	TRBD2	NA	CALGTSNSYEQYF	TGTGCCCTCGGGACTAGTAACTCCTACGAGCAGTACTTC
TRBV30	TRBJ2-7	TRBD2	once	CASRLAGGLSEQYF	TGTGCCTCGAGACTAGCGGGAGGGCTCAGCGAGCAGTACTTC
TRBV11-2	TRBJ2-3	NA	NA	CASSPATSTDTQYF	TGTGCCAGCAGCCCCGCCACTAGCACAGATACGCAGTATTTT
TRBV5-1	TRBJ2-2	TRBD2	NA	CASSGLAGETGELFF	TGCGCCAGCAGTGGACTAGCGGGAGAAACCGGGGAGCTGTTTTTT
TRBV5-1	TRBJ2-3	TRBD2	NA	CASSLNPAGDPDTQYF	TGCGCCAGCAGCTTGAACCCAGCGGGGGACCCAGATACGCAGTATTTT
TRBV6-2/TRBV6-3	TRBJ2-1	TRBD2	NA	CASSYVASGATISSYNEQFF	TGTGCCAGCAGTTACGTGGCTAGCGGAGCTACTATAAGCTCCTACAATGAGCAGTTCTTC
TRBV2	TRBJ2-7	TRBD2	NA	CASRSGGYEQYF	TGTGCCAGCAGGAGCGGGGGTTACGAGCAGTACTTC
TRBV4-1	TRBJ1-1	NA	few	CASSQRGLGGDLGTEAFF	TGCGCCAGCAGCCAAAGAGGGCTTGGCGGGGACTTGGGCACTGAAGCTTTCTTT
TRBV4-3	TRBJ2-2	TRBD2	NA	CASSQVVSGGPNTGELFF	TGCGCCAGCAGCCAAGTTGTTAGCGGGGGCCCGAACACCGGGGAGCTGTTTTTT
TRBV6-5	TRBJ1-4	NA	NA	CASREAATNEKLFF	TGTGCCAGCAGAGAGGCCGCAACTAATGAAAAACTGTTTTTT
TRBV7-9	TRBJ1-2	TRBD1	NA	CASSRPGQGPPSDYGYTF	TGTGCCAGCAGCCGGCCGGGACAGGGGCCGCCATCGGACTATGGCTACACCTTC
TRBV6-6	TRBJ1-4	NA	NA	CASSTSTGNYEKLFF	TGTGCCAGCAGTACGTCTACGGGAAATTATGAAAAACTGTTTTTT
TRBV29-1	TRBJ2-1	NA	NA	CSVDDRRNNEQFF	TGCAGCGTTGATGACAGGAGAAACAATGAGCAGTTCTTC
TRBV7-9	TRBJ2-7	NA	NA	CASSRLSNEQYF	TGTGCCAGCAGCCGACTATCTAATGAGCAGTACTTC